One sample yielded the 30 T cell receptor beta chains listed below, sequenced in a study of response to subunit inactivated influenza vaccine. TCRdb re-called the RT-PCR reads through MiXCR, storing one row per CDR3 protein. The top ten hold about a tenth of the sample, which has roughly 760,000 distinct CDR3 sequences, 21% seen once. This material consisted of PBMCs from blood, taken 4 to 6 days after vaccination. Receptors were obtained from a man aged 50-59 years who received an inactivated influenza vaccine.

The rearrangement links TRBV20-1 to TRBJ2-7; the D call may be TRBD1 or TRBD2 (5 bases each). V was cut by 1 base and J by 3 bases, with 10 bases left in between. Germline V gene data show CDR1 as DFQATT and CDR2 as SNEGSKA (reference sequence). The length of the CDR3 is 13 residues. Written as DNA, the CDR3 is TGCAGTGCTAGAGGGGACCAGCTCTACGAGCAGTACTTC. Translation: CSARGDQLYEQYF.

This clonotype was found a few times. The gene calls are TRBV7-9 and TRBJ2-3; 7 nucleotides match TRBD1. This CDR3 is built from 14 residues. J was trimmed by 3 bases and V by 8 bases; bases with no gene match: 8. Germline CDR1 SEHNR, CDR2 FQNEAQ (reference sequence). The CDR3 is CASRRQGPTDTQYF. The DNA for the CDR3 is TGTGCCAGCCGAAGACAGGGACCTACAGATACGCAGTATTTT.

The chain employs TRBV20-1 and TRBJ2-7; the match to TRBD2 covers 10 bases. The CDR3 contains 16 residues. After removal of 0 bases from V and 4 bases from J, the junction contained 9 bases not matched to a gene. CDR1 is DFQATT, CDR2 SNEGSKA, per germline (reference sequence). CDR3 loop: CSARDRIWTSGYEQYF. The CDR3 nucleotides read TGCAGTGCTAGAGATCGAATCTGGACTAGCGGATACGAGCAGTACTTC.

The CDR3, as DNA: TGTGCCAGCAGCCAAGATCGGGGACTAGCCTACGAGCAGTACTTC. Encoded protein: CASSQDRGLAYEQYF. V and J are TRBV3-1 and TRBJ2-7, with 8 nucleotides matching TRBD2. CDR1 is LGHDT and CDR2 is YNNKEL in the germline V gene (reference sequence). The CDR3 sequence is 15 residues long. The V gene end was trimmed by 0 bases and the J gene end by 2 bases; junction bases not matched to a gene: 3.

This clonotype was counted only a few times. The V and J genes are TRBV20-1 and TRBJ2-1, with 7 nucleotides matching TRBD2. This CDR3 contains 16 residues. V was clipped by 4 bases and J by 1 base; unmatched bases: 10. From germline, CDR1 is DFQATT and CDR2 SNEGSKA (reference sequence). The CDR3 loop is CSATGIAGLSYNEQFF. CDR3 coding DNA: TGCAGTGCTACAGGGATAGCGGGCCTATCCTACAATGAGCAGTTCTTC.

This clonotype was seen only a few times. The chain uses TRBV9 and TRBJ2-5; possibly TRBD2 for D (6 bases). V was pared by 0 bases and J by 2 bases, with 14 bases between. The length of the CDR3 is 16 residues. Per germline, CDR1 SGDLS and CDR2 YYNGEE. For the CDR3, the DNA is TGTGCCAGCAGCGTAGGGGGTAGCGGACTGCAAGAGACCCAGTACTTC. As protein: CASSVGGSGLQETQYF.

A few counts support this clonotype. The chain has TRBV11-2 and TRBJ2-1; either TRBD1 or TRBD2 may supply D (5 bases each). V was cut by 2 bases and J by 12 bases, with 14 bases left in between. The CDR3 totals 13 residues. The V gene's germline CDR1 is SGHAT and CDR2 FQNNGV. The CDR3 DNA is TGTGCCAGCAGCTTAAAAGGGACGGGCGGGCAGTTCTTC. Translating gives CASSLKGTGGQFF. Drawing the rest from reference TRBV11-2 and TRBJ2-1, the complete variable domain is EAGVAQSPRYKIIEKRQSVAFWCNPISGHATLYWYQQILGQGPKLLIQFQNNGVVDDSQLPKDRFSAERLKGVDSTLKIQPAKLEDSAVYLCASSLKGTGGQFFGPGTRLTVL.

The chain recombines TRBV4-2 with TRBJ2-7, with 11 bases fitting TRBD2. The J segment lost 2 bases and the V segment lost 0 bases, leaving 3 bases of the junction unmatched. This CDR3 region has 16 residues. Germline lookup yields CDR1 LGHNA and CDR2 YNFKEQ. The CDR3 sequence is CASSQEGLAVPYEQYF. Written as DNA, the CDR3 is TGTGCCAGCAGCCAAGAGGGACTAGCGGTACCCTACGAGCAGTACTTC.

At least ten counts were recorded for this clonotype. The chain combines TRBV5-1 with TRBJ2-1; the match to TRBD1 covers 9 bases. V trimming: 4 bases; J trimming: 7 bases; junction bases outside the gene matches: 12. Germline lookup yields CDR1 SGHRS and CDR2 YFSETQ. There are 16 residues in the CDR3. CDR3 loop: CASSHPTGGMGNEQFF. The DNA of the CDR3 is TGCGCCAGCAGCCATCCGACAGGGGGTATGGGGAATGAGCAGTTCTTC.

V is TRBV4-3 and J is TRBJ2-1; D not resolved. V dropped 0 bases and J dropped 7 bases, with 10 bases sitting between them. The CDR3 contains 14 residues. CDR1 and CDR2 (germline): LGHNA, YSLEER. In nucleotides, the CDR3 is TGCGCCAGCAGCCAAGATGTCTCCGAAAATGAGCAGTTCTTC. It is translated as CASSQDVSENEQFF.

This clonotype was recorded a few times. The chain combines TRBV12-3 or TRBV12-4 with TRBJ2-5; 10 bases align to TRBD1. The V gene end was trimmed by 6 bases and the J gene end by 4 bases; junction bases not matched to a gene: 8. The CDR3 consists of 15 residues. The CDR3: CASRKTGGLGETQYF. As DNA, the CDR3 is TGTGCCAGCAGAAAGACAGGGGGCTTGGGAGAGACCCAGTACTTC.

There are a few counts of this clonotype. The chain employs TRBV7-2 and TRBJ1-2; unclear D gene. The V end was cut by 1 base, the J end by 3 bases, with 12 bases between. This CDR3 contains 15 residues. Germline CDR1 SGHTA, CDR2 FQGNSA. CDR3 region: CASSLGWAHYYGYTF. DNA of the CDR3: TGTGCCAGCAGCTTAGGGTGGGCTCACTACTATGGCTACACCTTC.

DNA for the CDR3: TGTGCCAGCAGCCAAGATATACGGCTAGCGGGAGCTGATACGCAGTATTTT. This encodes CASSQDIRLAGADTQYF. The genes are TRBV3-1 and TRBJ2-3; 10 bases are a match to TRBD2. This CDR3 spans 17 amino acids. Germline loops: CDR1 LGHDT, CDR2 YNNKEL (reference sequence). V lost 0 bases, J lost 6 bases, and 9 bases stayed unmatched.

The chain carries TRBV15 and TRBJ2-1; D tentatively fits TRBD1 or TRBD2 (5 bases each). The CDR3 length is 16 residues. The V gene lost 0 bases and the J gene lost 9 bases, with 18 bases spanning the gap. The V gene's germline CDR1 is LNHNV and CDR2 YYDKDF (reference sequence). The CDR3 region has the DNA TGTGCCACCAGCAGAGATCCGGGGCCCACTGGGGGTGAGCAGTTCTTC. Protein product: CATSRDPGPTGGEQFF.

This clonotype was found a few times. This rearrangement joins TRBV25-1 to TRBJ1-1; D unclear. Germline V gene lookup returns CDR1 MGHDK and CDR2 SYGVNS. V lost 1 base and J 5 bases, leaving 8 bases between the germline ends. CDR3 length equals 13 residues. CDR3 sequence reads: CASSEFGQTEAFF. The DNA for the CDR3 is TGTGCCAGCAGTGAATTCGGTCAGACTGAAGCTTTCTTT.

This clonotype was observed a handful of times. The gene calls are TRBV10-3 and TRBJ2-3, with TRBD2 as a possible D gene (7 bases). V was pared by 6 bases and J by 0 bases, with 13 bases between. CDR3 size: 15 residues. In germline, CDR1 is ENHRY, CDR2 SYGVKD. The CDR3 region has the DNA TGTGCCATCAGGATGGGGGGGGCTAGCACAGATACGCAGTATTTT. Translating gives CAIRMGGASTDTQYF.

There are a few counts of this clonotype. The CDR3 region has the DNA TGTGCCAGCAGTACCCTTAGGGGTACGCAGTATTTT. Translation: CASSTLRGTQYF. The rearrangement links TRBV9 to TRBJ2-3; perhaps TRBD1 as D (5 bases). The germline V and J ends were trimmed by 5 bases and 8 bases, with 12 bases remaining between them. Germline CDR1 reads SGDLS; CDR2 reads YYNGEE. CDR3 length: 12 amino acids.

The chain employs TRBV7-2 and TRBJ2-7; D may be TRBD1 (5 bases). Germline V CDR1 and CDR2: SGHTA, FQGNSA. Trimming shortened V by 5 bases and J by 4 bases, and 12 bases separated the two germline ends. The CDR3 extends over 13 amino acids. The CDR3 DNA follows: TGTGCCAGCAGCAAGGTACAGGCTTACGAGCAGTACTTC. Residues: CASSKVQAYEQYF.

This clonotype has a count of ten or more. CDR3 bases: TGCAGCGTTACCCCGGGGGGCACTAGCACAGATACGCAGTATTTT. As protein: CSVTPGGTSTDTQYF. This chain links TRBV29-1 with TRBJ2-3, with D tentatively TRBD2 (7 bases). CDR1 is SQVTM, CDR2 ANQGSEA, per germline. Trimming pared 5 bases from V and 0 bases from J, leaving 15 bases between. The CDR3 length is 15 residues.

J is TRBJ2-5 and V is TRBV4-2, with 8 positions matching TRBD1. Losses at the gene ends were 1 base for V and 5 bases for J; bases not matched to a gene: 3. The CDR3 is 14 amino acids. The germline gives CDR1 LGHNA, CDR2 YNFKEQ. CDR3 DNA: TGTGCCAGCAGCCAAGCAGGGGGCGTTGAGACCCAGTACTTC. Translated, it gives CASSQAGGVETQYF.

This clonotype came up many times. This chain uses TRBV9 with TRBJ2-7, with 10 bases fitting TRBD1. CDR3 length equals 14 residues. Germline assignment: CDR1 SGDLS and CDR2 YYNGEE. The V gene end was trimmed by 4 bases and the J gene end by 2 bases; junction bases not matched to a gene: 3. DNA of the CDR3: TGTGCCAGCAGCACTGGGACAGGGGCCTACGAGCAGTACTTC. Translating gives CASSTGTGAYEQYF. Using reference TRBV9 and TRBJ2-7 for the parts outside the CDR3, the full variable domain is DSGVTQTPKHLITATGQRVTLRCSPRSGDLSVYWYQQSLDQGLQFLIQYYNGEERAKGNILERFSAQQFPDLHSELNLSSLELGDSALYFCASSTGTGAYEQYFGPGTRLTVT.

The V gene is TRBV7-9, the J gene TRBJ2-1; 8 bases match TRBD2. J lost 4 bases, V lost 5 bases, and 10 bases had no gene match. CDR1 SEHNR and CDR2 FQNEAQ come from the germline V gene (reference sequence). The CDR3 spans 16 residues. In DNA form, the CDR3 reads TGTGCCAGCAGCCGACGAGGGTCTAGCGGGTACAATGAGCAGTTCTTC. Translated: CASSRRGSSGYNEQFF.

The chain employs TRBV12-3 or TRBV12-4 and TRBJ2-7; D not resolved. CDR3 size: 12 residues. Trimming left V 6 bases short and J 6 bases short, with 12 bases between. In nucleotides, the CDR3 is TGTGCCAGCAGCTACACCCGAGTCGAGCAGTACTTC. It yields the protein CASSYTRVEQYF.

This clonotype occurred once. This clone may be a read error of a much larger clone one base away. The chain is built from TRBV5-1 and TRBJ1-1; 7 bases fit TRBD1. CDR3 size: 14 residues. Germline CDR1 and CDR2: SGHRS and YFSETQ. CDR3: CDSSFGQVNTEAFF. CDR3 DNA: TGCGACAGCAGCTTCGGACAGGTTAACACTGAAGCTTTCTTT.

The genes are TRBV3-1 and TRBJ2-1; D might be TRBD2 (5 bases). This CDR3 spans 12 amino acids. Germline values: CDR1 LGHDT, CDR2 YNNKEL (reference sequence). The V end lost 4 bases, the J end lost 15 bases, and 16 bases lay between the germline ends. CDR3 in amino acids: CASSPSGVILFF. For the CDR3, the DNA is TGTGCCAGCAGCCCCTCCGGGGTTATCCTGTTCTTC.

Ten or more counts support this clonotype. The chain carries TRBV7-9 and TRBJ2-7; D is perhaps TRBD1 or TRBD2 (5 bases each). This CDR3 region has 14 residues. Germline V lookup: CDR1 SEHNR, CDR2 FQNEAQ (reference sequence). V was pared by 7 bases and J by 2 bases, with 15 bases between. CDR3 amino acids: CASTLGGRPYEQYF. The CDR3 DNA sequence: TGTGCCAGCACCCTTGGGGGAAGACCCTACGAGCAGTACTTC.

This clonotype came up a few times. The chain is built from TRBV6-5 and TRBJ2-2, with D hard to call. V lost 0 bases and J 4 bases, leaving 9 bases between the germline ends. The germline CDR1 and CDR2 sequences are MNHEY and SVGAGI. The CDR3 extends over 15 amino acids. The CDR3 loop is CASSYSTLPTGELFF. Written as DNA, the CDR3 is TGTGCCAGCAGTTACTCGACCCTACCCACCGGGGAGCTGTTTTTT.

The chain recombines TRBV7-8 with TRBJ1-1; D not resolved. The CDR3 is 14 amino acids. V gave up 1 base and J gave up 0 bases, with 6 bases separating them. Germline V gene sequence: CDR1 SGHVS, CDR2 FQNEAQ. The CDR3 bases are TGTGCCAGCAGCTTAGGTATGGTGAACACTGAAGCTTTCTTT. Its protein product is CASSLGMVNTEAFF.

The chain employs TRBV7-6 and TRBJ2-7; D remains ambiguous. Trimming left V 11 bases short and J 0 bases short, with 17 bases between. The germline V gene has CDR1 SGHVS and CDR2 FNYEAQ. The CDR3 has 14 residues. The CDR3 sequence is CASAGDTFSYEQYF. The CDR3 nucleotides read TGTGCCTCAGCTGGTGACACCTTCTCCTACGAGCAGTACTTC.

The table lists this clonotype with a few counts. V gene TRBV28 combines with J gene TRBJ2-5; D not certain. Germline CDR1 is MDHEN and CDR2 is SYDVKM. The length of the CDR3 is 13 residues. V was cut by 6 bases and J by 2 bases, with 10 bases left in between. The CDR3: CASSPTLQETQYF. For the CDR3, the DNA is TGTGCCAGCAGCCCTACCTTGCAAGAGACCCAGTACTTC.